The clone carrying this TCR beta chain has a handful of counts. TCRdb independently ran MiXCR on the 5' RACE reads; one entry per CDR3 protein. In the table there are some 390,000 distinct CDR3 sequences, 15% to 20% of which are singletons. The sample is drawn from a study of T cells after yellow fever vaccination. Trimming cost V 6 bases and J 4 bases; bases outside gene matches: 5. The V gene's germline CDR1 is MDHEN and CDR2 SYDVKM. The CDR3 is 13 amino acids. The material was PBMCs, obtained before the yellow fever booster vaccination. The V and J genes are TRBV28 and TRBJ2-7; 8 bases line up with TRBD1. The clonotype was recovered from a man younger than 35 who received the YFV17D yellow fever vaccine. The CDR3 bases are TGTGCCAGCAGAGGACAGGGTGGGTACGAGCAGTACGTC. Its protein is CASRGQGGYEQYV.